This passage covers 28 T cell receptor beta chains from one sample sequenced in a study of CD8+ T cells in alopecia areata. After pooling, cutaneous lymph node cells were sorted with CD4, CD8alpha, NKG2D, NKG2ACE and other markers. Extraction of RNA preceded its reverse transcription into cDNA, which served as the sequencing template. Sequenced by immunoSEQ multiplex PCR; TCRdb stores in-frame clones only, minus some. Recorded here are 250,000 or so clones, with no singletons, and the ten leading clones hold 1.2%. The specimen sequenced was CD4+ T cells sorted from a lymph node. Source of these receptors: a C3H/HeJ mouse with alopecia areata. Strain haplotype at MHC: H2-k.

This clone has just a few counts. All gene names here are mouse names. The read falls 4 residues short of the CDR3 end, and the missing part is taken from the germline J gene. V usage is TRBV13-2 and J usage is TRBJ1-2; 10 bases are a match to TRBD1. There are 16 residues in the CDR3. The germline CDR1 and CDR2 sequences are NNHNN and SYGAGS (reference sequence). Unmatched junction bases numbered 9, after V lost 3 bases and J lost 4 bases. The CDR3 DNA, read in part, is TGTGCCAGCGGTGTCCCGGGACAGGGGAGAGGCTCC. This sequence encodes CASGVPGQGRGS. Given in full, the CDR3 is CASGVPGQGRGSDYTF.

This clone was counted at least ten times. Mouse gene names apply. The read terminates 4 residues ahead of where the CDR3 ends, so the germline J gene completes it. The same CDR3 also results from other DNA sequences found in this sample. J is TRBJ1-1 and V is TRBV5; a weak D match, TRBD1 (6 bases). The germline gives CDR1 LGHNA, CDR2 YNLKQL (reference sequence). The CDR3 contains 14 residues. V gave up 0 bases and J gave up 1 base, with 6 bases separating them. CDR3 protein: CASSQDRGNTEVFF. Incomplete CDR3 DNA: TGTGCCAGCAGCCAAGACAGGGGAAACACA.

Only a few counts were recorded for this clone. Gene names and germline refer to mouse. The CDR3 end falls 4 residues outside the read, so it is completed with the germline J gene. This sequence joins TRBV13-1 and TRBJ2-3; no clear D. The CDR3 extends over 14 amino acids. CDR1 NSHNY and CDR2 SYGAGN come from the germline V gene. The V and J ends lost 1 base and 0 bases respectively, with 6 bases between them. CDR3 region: CASSDSVSAETLYF. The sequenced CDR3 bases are TGTGCCAGCAGTGATTCAGTTAGTGCAGAA.

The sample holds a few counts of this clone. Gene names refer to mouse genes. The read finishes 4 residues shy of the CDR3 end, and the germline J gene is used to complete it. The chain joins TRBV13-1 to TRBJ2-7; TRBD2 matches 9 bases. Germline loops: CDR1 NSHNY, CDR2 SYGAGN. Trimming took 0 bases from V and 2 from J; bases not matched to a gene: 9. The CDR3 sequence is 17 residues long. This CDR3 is CASSDAYARLGAYEQYF. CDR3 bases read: TGTGCCAGCAGTGATGCATATGCGAGACTGGGGGCCTAT.

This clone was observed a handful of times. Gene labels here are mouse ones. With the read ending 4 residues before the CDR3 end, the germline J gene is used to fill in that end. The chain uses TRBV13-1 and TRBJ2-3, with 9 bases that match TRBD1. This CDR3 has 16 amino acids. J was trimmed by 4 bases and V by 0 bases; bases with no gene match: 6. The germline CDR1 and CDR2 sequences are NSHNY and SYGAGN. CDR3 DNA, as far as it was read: TGTGCCAGCAGTGATGGGGTCACAGGGGGCCCAGAA. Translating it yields CASSDGVTGGPE. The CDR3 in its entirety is CASSDGVTGGPETLYF.

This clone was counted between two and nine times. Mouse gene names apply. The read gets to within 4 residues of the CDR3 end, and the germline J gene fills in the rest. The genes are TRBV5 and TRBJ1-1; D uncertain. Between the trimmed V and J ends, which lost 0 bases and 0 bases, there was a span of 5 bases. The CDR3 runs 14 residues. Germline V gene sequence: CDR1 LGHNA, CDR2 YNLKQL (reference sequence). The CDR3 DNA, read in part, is TGTGCCAGCAGCCAAGAACAAGCAAACACA. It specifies CASSQEQANT. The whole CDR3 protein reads CASSQEQANTEVFF.

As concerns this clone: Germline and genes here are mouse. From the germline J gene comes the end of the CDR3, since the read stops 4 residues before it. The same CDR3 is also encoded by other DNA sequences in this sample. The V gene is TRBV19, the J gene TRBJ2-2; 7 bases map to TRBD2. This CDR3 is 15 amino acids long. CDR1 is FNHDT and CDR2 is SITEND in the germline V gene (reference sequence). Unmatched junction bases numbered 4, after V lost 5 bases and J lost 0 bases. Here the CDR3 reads CASRSGGTNTGQLYF. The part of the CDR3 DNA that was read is TGTGCCAGCAGATCGGGGGGGACAAACACCGGG. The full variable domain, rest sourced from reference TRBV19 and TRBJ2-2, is GGIITQTPKFLIGQEGQKLTLKCQQNFNHDTMYWYRQDSGKGLRLIYYSITENDLQKGDLSEGYDASREKKSSFSLTVTSAQKNEMAVFLCASRSGGTNTGQLYFGEGSKLTVL.

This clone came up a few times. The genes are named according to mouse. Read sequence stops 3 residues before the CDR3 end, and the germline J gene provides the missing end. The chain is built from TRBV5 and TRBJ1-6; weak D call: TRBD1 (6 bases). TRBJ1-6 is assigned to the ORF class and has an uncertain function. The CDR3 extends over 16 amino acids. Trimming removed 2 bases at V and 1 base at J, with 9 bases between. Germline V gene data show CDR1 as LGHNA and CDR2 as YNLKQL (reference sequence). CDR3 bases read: TGTGCCAGCAGCCAACCGGGACACTCCTATAATTCGCCC. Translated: CASSQPGHSYNSP. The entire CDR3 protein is CASSQPGHSYNSPLYF.

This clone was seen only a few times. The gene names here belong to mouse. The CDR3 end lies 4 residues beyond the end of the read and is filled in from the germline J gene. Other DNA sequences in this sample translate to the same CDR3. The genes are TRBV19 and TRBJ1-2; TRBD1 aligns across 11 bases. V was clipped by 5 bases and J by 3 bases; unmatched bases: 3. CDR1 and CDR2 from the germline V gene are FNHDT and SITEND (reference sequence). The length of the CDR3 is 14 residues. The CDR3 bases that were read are TGTGCCAGCAGGGACAGGGGGCGCGACTCC. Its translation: CASRDRGRDS. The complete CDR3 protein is CASRDRGRDSDYTF. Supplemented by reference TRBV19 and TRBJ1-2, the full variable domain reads GGIITQTPKFLIGQEGQKLTLKCQQNFNHDTMYWYRQDSGKGLRLIYYSITENDLQKGDLSEGYDASREKKSSFSLTVTSAQKNEMAVFLCASRDRGRDSDYTFGSGTRLLVI.

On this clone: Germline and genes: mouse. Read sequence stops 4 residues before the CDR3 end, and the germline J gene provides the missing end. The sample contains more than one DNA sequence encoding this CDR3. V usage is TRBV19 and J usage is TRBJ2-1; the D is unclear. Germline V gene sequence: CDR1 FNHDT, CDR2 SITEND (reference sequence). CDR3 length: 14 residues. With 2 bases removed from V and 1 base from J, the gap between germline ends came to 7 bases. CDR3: CASSIPQNYAEQFF. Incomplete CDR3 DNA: TGTGCCAGCAGTATCCCCCAAAACTATGCT.

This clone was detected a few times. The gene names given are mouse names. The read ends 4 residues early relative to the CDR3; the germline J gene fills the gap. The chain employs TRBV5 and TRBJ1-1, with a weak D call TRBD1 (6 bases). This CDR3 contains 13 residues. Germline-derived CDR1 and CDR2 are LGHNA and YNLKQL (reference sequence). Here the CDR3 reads CASSLPGTLEVFF. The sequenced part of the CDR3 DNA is TGTGCCAGCAGCCTCCCCGGGACACTA.

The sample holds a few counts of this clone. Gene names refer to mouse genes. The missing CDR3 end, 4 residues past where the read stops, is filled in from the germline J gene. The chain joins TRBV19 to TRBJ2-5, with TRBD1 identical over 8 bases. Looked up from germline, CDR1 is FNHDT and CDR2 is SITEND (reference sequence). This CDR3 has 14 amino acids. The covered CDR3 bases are TGTGCCAGCAGTATGGGCAGGGGGCGCGAC. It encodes CASSMGRGRD. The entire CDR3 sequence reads CASSMGRGRDTQYF.

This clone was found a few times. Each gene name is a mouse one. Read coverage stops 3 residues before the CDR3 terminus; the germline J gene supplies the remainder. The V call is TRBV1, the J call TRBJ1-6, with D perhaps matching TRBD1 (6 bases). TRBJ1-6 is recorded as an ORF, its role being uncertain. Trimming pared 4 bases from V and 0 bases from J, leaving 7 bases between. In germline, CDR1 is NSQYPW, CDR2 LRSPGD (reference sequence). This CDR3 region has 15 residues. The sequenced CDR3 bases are TGCACCTGCAGTGGGACAGTTTCCTATAATTCGCCC. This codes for CTCSGTVSYNSP. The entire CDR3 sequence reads CTCSGTVSYNSPLYF.

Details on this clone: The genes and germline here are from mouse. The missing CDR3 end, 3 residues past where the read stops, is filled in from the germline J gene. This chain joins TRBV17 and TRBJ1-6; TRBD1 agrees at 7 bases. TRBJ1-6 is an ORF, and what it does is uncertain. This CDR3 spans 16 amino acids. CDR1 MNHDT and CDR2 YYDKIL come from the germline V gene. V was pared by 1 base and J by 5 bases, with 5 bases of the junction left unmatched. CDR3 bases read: TGTGCTAGCAGTAGAGGCCCCGGGACAGATAATTCGCCC. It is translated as CASSRGPGTDNSP. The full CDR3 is CASSRGPGTDNSPLYF.

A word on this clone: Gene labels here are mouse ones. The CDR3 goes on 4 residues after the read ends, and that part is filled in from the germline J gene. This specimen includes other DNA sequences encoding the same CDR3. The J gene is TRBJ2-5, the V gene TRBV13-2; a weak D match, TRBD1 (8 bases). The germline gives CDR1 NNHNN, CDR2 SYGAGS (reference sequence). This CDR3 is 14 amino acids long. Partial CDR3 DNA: TGTGCCAGCGGTGCAACAGGGGGGGGAGAC. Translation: CASGATGGGD. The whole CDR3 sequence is CASGATGGGDTQYF.

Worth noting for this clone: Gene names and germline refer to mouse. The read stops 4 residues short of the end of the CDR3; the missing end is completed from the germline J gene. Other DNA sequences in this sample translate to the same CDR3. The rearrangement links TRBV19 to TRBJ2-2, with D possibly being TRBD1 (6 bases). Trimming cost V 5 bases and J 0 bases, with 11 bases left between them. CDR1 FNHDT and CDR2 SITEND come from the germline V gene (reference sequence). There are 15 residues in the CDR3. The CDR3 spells CASSRDKTNTGQLYF. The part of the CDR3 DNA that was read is TGTGCCAGCAGCCGGGACAAAACAAACACCGGG.

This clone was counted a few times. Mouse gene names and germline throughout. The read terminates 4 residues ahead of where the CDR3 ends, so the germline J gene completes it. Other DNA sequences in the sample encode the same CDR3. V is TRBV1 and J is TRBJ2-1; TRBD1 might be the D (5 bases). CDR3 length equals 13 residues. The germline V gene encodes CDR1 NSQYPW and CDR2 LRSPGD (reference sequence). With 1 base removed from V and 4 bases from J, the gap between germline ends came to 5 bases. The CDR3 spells CTCSAGQYAEQFF. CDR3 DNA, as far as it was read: TGCACCTGCAGTGCAGGACAGTATGCT.

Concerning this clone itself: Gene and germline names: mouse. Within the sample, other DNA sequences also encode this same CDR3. The CDR3 region is CASSLRLGNYAEQFF. CDR3 DNA, as far as it was read: TGTGCCAGCAGTCTGCGACTGGGGAACTATGCT. J is TRBJ2-1 and V is TRBV19; 8 bases map to TRBD2. The read ends 4 residues early relative to the CDR3; the germline J gene fills the gap. V was pared by 4 bases and J by 1 base, with 4 bases of the junction left unmatched. The CDR3 covers 15 residues. Germline V gene sequence: CDR1 FNHDT, CDR2 SITEND (reference sequence).

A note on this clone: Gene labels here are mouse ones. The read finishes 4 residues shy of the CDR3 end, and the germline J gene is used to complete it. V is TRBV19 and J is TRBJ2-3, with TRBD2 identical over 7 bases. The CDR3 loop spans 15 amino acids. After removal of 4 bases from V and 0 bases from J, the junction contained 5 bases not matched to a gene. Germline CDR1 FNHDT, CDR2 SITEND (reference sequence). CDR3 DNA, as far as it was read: TGTGCCAGCAGTGTCGGGACTGTTAGTGCAGAA. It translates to CASSVGTVSAE. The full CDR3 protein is CASSVGTVSAETLYF.

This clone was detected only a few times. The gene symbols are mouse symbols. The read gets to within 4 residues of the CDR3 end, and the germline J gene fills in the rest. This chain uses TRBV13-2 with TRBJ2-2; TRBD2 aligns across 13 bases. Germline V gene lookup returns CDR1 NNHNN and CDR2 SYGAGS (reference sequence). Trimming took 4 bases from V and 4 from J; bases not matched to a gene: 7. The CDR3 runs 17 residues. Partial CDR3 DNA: TGTGCCAGCGGTCTTGGACTGGGGGGGCGCTCCACCGGG. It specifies CASGLGLGGRSTG. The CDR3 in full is CASGLGLGGRSTGQLYF.

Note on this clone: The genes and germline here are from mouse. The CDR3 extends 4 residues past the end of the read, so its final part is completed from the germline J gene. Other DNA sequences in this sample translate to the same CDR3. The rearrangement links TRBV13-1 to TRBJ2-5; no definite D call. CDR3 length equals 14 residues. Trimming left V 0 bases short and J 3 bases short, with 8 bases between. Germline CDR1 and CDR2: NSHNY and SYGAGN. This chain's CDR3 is CASSDAGSQDTQYF. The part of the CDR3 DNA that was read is TGTGCCAGCAGTGATGCAGGCAGTCAAGAC.

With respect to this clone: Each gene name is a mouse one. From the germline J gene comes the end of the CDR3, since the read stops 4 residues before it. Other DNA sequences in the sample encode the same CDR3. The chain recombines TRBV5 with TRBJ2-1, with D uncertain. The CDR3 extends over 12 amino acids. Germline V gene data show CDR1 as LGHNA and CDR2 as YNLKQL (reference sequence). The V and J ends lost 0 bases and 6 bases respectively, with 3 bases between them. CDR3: CASSQEGAEQFF. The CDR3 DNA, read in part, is TGTGCCAGCAGCCAAGAGGGTGCT.

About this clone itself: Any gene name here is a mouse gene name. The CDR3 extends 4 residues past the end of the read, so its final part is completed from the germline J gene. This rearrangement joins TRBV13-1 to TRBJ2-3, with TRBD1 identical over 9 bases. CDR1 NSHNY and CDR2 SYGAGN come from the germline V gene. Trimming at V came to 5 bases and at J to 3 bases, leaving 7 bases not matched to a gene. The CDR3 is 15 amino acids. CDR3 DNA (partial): TGTGCCAGCAGCCCCGGGACAGGGAAGGCAGAA. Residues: CASSPGTGKAE. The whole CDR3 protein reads CASSPGTGKAETLYF.

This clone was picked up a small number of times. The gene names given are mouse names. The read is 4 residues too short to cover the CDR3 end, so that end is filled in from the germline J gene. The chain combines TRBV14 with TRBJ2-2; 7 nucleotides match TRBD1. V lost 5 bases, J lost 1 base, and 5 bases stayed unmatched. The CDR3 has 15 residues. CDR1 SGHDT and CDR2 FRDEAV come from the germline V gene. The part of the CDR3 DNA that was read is TGTGCCAGCAGAACCGGGACAGTAAACACCGGG. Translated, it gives CASRTGTVNTG. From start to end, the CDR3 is CASRTGTVNTGQLYF.

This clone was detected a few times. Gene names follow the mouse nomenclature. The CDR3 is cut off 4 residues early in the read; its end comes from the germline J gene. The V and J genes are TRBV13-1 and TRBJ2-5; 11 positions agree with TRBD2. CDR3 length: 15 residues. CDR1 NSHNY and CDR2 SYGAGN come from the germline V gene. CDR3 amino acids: CASSGGTGGKDTQYF. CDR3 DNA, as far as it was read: TGTGCCAGCAGTGGGGGGACTGGGGGAAAAGAC.

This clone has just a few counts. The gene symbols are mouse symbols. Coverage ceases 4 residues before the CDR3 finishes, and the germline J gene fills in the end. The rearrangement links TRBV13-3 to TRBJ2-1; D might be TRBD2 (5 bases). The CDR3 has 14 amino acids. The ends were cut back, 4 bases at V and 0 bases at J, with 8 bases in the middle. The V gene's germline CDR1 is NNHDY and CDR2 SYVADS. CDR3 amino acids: CASSKLVNYAEQFF. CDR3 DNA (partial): TGTGCCAGCAGTAAACTGGTTAACTATGCT.

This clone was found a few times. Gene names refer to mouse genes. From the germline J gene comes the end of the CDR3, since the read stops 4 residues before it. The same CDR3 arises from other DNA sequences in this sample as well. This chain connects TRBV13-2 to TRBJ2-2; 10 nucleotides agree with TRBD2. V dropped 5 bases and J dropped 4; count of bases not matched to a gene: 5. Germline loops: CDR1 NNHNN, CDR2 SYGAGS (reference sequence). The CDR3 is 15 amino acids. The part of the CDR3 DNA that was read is TGTGCCAGCGGCAGACTGGGGGGTCCCACCGGG. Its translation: CASGRLGGPTG. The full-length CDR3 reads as CASGRLGGPTGQLYF.

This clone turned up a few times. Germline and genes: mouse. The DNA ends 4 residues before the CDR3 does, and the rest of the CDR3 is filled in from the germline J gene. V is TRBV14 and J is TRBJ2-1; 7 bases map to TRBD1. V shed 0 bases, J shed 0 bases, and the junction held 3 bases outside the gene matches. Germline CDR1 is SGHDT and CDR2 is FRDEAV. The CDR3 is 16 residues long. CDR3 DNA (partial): TGTGCCAGCAGTTTCTGGGACAGATATAACTATGCT. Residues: CASSFWDRYNYA. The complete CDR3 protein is CASSFWDRYNYAEQFF.